These T cell receptor beta chains were read from a single sample in a study of shared clonotypes between healthy human individuals. Sequenced by immunoSEQ multiplex PCR; TCRdb stores in-frame clones only, minus some. The table has 1,500,000 or so clones, roughly 96% seen once. Sequencing used naive CD4+ T cells sorted from blood. Receptors originate from a man under 40 in good health. Each CDR3 is given with its conserved first and last residue. D genes are given only for firm matches. Part of the rows lack a size; the others show once, few, many or a class for expanded clones.

NA NA TRBJ1-1 TRBV5-1 CASSWGWGSTNTEAFF TGCGCCAGCAGCTGGGGCTGGGGGAGTACGAACACTGAAGCTTTCTTT
NA TRBD1 TRBJ1-2 TRBV19 CASSLGTGIDYGYTF TGTGCCAGTAGCCTCGGGACAGGAATCGACTATGGCTACACCTTC
NA NA TRBJ2-7 TRBV28 CASSLVTSGGPYEQYF TGTGCCAGCAGTTTGGTGACATCGGGGGGCCCCTACGAGCAGTACTTC
NA NA TRBJ1-1 TRBV4-3 CASSQELTAGAWGTEAFF TGCGCCAGCAGCCAAGAACTCACCGCAGGAGCTTGGGGCACTGAAGCTTTCTTT
NA NA TRBJ2-3 TRBV7-9 CASSLRGGTDTQYF TGTGCCAGCAGCTTAAGGGGCGGTACAGATACGCAGTATTTT
NA TRBD2 TRBJ2-7 TRBV5-6 CASSLGLAWEQYF TGTGCCAGCAGCTTGGGACTAGCTTGGGAGCAGTACTTC
NA NA TRBJ2-6 TRBV2 CASGDGFSGANVLTF TGTGCCAGCGGCGACGGTTTCTCTGGGGCCAACGTCCTGACTTTC
NA NA TRBJ2-5 TRBV5-1 CASSLTRRETQYF TGCGCCAGCAGCTTGACTAGGAGAGAGACCCAGTACTTC
few NA TRBJ1-2 TRBV6-1 CATHEVGWYGYTF TGTGCCACCCATGAGGTAGGGTGGTATGGCTACACCTTC
NA NA TRBJ2-3 TRBV11-2 CASSLDGVRLDTQYF TGTGCCAGCAGCTTAGACGGGGTTAGACTAGATACGCAGTATTTT
NA TRBD2 TRBJ2-1 TRBV5-1 CASSLGLGAGEQFF TGCGCCAGCAGCCTCGGACTAGGTGCAGGCGAGCAGTTCTTC
NA NA TRBJ2-5 TRBV29-1 CSVEGRLQETQYF TGCAGCGTTGAGGGTCGGCTGCAAGAGACCCAGTACTTC
NA NA TRBJ1-5 TRBV6-6 CASSYSTSDQPQHF TGTGCCAGCAGTTACTCGACGAGTGATCAGCCCCAGCATTTT
NA NA TRBJ2-1 TRBV29-1 CSVAPRQYNEQFF TGCAGCGTTGCCCCCCGACAGTACAATGAGCAGTTCTTC
NA TRBD2 TRBJ2-7 TRBV28 CASSGTSGMTGLTYEQYF TGTGCCAGCAGTGGGACTAGCGGGATGACGGGTCTAACCTACGAGCAGTACTTC
NA TRBD2 TRBJ2-7 TRBV11-2 CASSLGQGLAGYYEQYF TGTGCCAGCAGCCTGGGACAGGGACTAGCGGGATACTACGAGCAGTACTTC
NA TRBD2 TRBJ2-7 TRBV5-1 CASSSSPGHTSGRYYEQYF TGCGCCAGCAGCTCCTCCCCGGGACACACTAGCGGGAGGTACTACGAGCAGTACTTC
few NA TRBJ2-2 TRBV25-1 CASSDPRMGTGELFF TGTGCCAGCAGTGATCCCAGGATGGGCACCGGGGAGCTGTTTTTT
NA NA TRBJ1-5 TRBV12-5 CASGMEPNQPQHF TGTGCTAGTGGTATGGAACCCAATCAGCCCCAGCATTTT
NA TRBD1 TRBJ2-3 TRBV6-1 CASVSGGYTDTQYF TGTGCCAGCGTATCAGGGGGCTACACAGATACGCAGTATTTT
NA NA TRBJ1-4 TRBV28 CASSFQGGYLEKLFF TGTGCCAGCAGTTTTCAGGGCGGGTATTTGGAAAAACTGTTTTTT
NA NA TRBJ2-3 TRBV9 CASSFQTDPTDTQYF TGTGCCAGCAGCTTTCAGACAGACCCCACAGATACGCAGTATTTT
NA TRBD1 TRBJ2-7 TRBV6-5 CASSSRGQGVGEQYF TGTGCCAGCAGTTCGAGAGGACAGGGGGTAGGCGAGCAGTACTTC
NA NA TRBJ2-7 TRBV7-9 CASSVDTYEQYF TGTGCCAGCAGCGTCGATACCTACGAGCAGTACTTC
NA TRBD1 TRBJ2-3 TRBV25-1 CASSTTRRGGTGTDTQYF TGTGCCAGCAGTACAACCCGCCGGGGCGGGACAGGGACAGATACGCAGTATTTT
NA NA TRBJ2-5 TRBV5-4 CASSSGTKLQETQYF TGTGCCAGCAGCTCCGGGACCAAGCTTCAAGAGACCCAGTACTTC
NA TRBD2 TRBJ2-7 TRBV29-1 CSAVPRAGGGGEQYF TGCAGCGCTGTCCCCCGGGCGGGAGGGGGTGGCGAGCAGTACTTC
NA NA TRBJ1-5 TRBV19 CASSIVTGSQPQHF TGTGCCAGTAGTATAGTAACTGGCAGTCAGCCCCAGCATTTT
NA TRBD1 TRBJ2-7 TRBV30 CAWSVRGPRPGQGVGDEQYF TGTGCCTGGAGTGTACGGGGACCAAGGCCGGGACAGGGGGTCGGGGACGAGCAGTACTTC
NA NA TRBJ2-1 TRBV7-8 CASSLAGFDEQFF TGTGCCAGCAGCTTAGCTGGCTTCGATGAGCAGTTCTTC
NA TRBD2 TRBJ2-2 TRBV2 CASSDTWTRNSELFF TGTGCCAGCAGTGACACCTGGACTAGGAACTCCGAGCTGTTTTTT
NA TRBD1 TRBJ2-7 TRBV11-2 CASKSPGQGSEQYF TGTGCCAGCAAATCGCCGGGACAGGGAAGCGAGCAGTACTTC
NA TRBD2 TRBJ2-1 TRBV29-1 CSVVSGRAVNEQFF TGCAGCGTTGTTAGCGGGAGGGCCGTAAATGAGCAGTTCTTC
NA TRBD2 TRBJ2-7 TRBV29-1 CSVGKLAGSYEQYF TGCAGCGTTGGAAAATTAGCGGGATCCTACGAGCAGTACTTC
NA NA TRBJ2-1 TRBV28 CASSGSGYNEQFF TGTGCCAGCAGCGGGAGCGGATACAATGAGCAGTTCTTC
NA NA TRBJ1-4 TRBV19 CASTKQRQAEKLFF TGTGCCAGTACCAAACAGCGACAGGCTGAAAAACTGTTTTTT
NA NA TRBJ2-7 TRBV28 CASREERYEQYF TGTGCCAGCAGAGAGGAGCGATACGAGCAGTACTTC
NA NA TRBJ1-2 TRBV18 CASSFSGPTNYGYTF TGTGCCAGCTCATTTTCGGGCCCCACTAACTATGGCTACACCTTC
NA NA TRBJ1-1 TRBV2 CASSSDKNTEAFF TGTGCCAGCAGTTCAGACAAGAACACTGAAGCTTTCTTT
NA TRBD1 TRBJ1-4 TRBV7-9 CASSPRTGKDNEKLFF TGTGCCAGCAGCCCCCGGACAGGAAAGGATAATGAAAAACTGTTTTTT
NA TRBD1 TRBJ1-1 TRBV5-1 CASSRTGVNTEAFF TGCGCCAGCAGCCGGACAGGTGTGAACACTGAAGCTTTCTTT
NA NA TRBJ1-2 TRBV4-3 CASSQERNYGYTF TGCGCCAGCAGCCAAGAACGGAATTATGGCTACACCTTC
NA TRBD1 TRBJ2-7 TRBV10-1 CASSGGTGAYEQYF TGCGCCAGCAGTGGAGGGACAGGGGCCTACGAGCAGTACTTC
NA NA TRBJ2-7 TRBV15 CATEERGGWVQYF TGTGCCACCGAGGAGAGAGGGGGATGGGTGCAGTACTTC
NA TRBD1 TRBJ1-2 TRBV7-2 CASSLGEGASGYTF TGTGCCAGCAGCTTAGGGGAGGGGGCGAGTGGCTACACCTTC
NA NA TRBJ1-1 TRBV5-4 CASSSEGVLNTEAFF TGTGCCAGCAGCTCGGAGGGGGTGCTGAACACTGAAGCTTTCTTT